The T cell receptor (beta chain) under discussion was sequenced for a study of cytomegalovirus exposure and HLA in healthy donors. The PCR ran on 60 Vbeta and 13 Jbeta primers. The table came from immunoSEQ multiplex PCR; TCRdb's copy has only in-frame clones and leaves some out. The sample carries 150,000 to 200,000 clones, approximately 85% recorded once. In germline, CDR1 is SEHNR, CDR2 FQNEAQ (reference sequence). The CDR3 is 14 amino acids. Trimming pared 8 bases from V and 4 bases from J, leaving 18 bases between. Findings of the study overall: Presence/absence analyses took donor sequencing depth as roughly uniform. The HLA-A and HLA-B alleles of most subjects were reportedly predicted accurately from TCR beta sequences.

Regarding donors, all were healthy bone marrow donors. Worth noting for this clone: Antigen unknown.

The TCR originated in a woman younger than 35 in good health and CMV-seronegative. The chain links TRBV7-9 to TRBJ2-7; D not certain. The sequenced sample consisted of PBMCs. CDR3 coding DNA: TGTGCCAGCGGCAGCGCCAAGCAACGGTACGAGCAGTACTTC. This gives the protein CASGSAKQRYEQYF.